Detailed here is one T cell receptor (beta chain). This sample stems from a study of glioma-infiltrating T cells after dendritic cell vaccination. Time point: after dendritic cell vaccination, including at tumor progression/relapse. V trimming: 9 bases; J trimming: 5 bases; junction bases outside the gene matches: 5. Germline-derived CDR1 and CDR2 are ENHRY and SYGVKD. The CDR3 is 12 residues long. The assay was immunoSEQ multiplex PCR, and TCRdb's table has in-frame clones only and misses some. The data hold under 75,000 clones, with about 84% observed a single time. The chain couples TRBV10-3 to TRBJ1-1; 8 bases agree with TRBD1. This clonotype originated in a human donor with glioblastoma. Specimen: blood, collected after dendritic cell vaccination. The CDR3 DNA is TGTGCCATACAGGGGGATTGGACTGAAGCTTTCTTT. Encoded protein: CAIQGDWTEAFF.